The 16 T cell receptor beta chains given below trace back to one sample, sequenced in a study of OX40 agonist ivuxolimab in advanced cancers. Clones were sequenced by immunoSEQ multiplex PCR, and TCRdb holds only the in-frame ones, with some missing. This table has 55,000 to 65,000 clones, around 84% appearing once. Sequenced material: CD4+ or CD8+ T cells sorted from blood, taken in a trial of the OX40 agonist ivuxolimab. All receptors derive from an adult with an advanced solid tumor such as melanoma, head and neck, liver or kidney cancer.

V gene TRBV5-1 combines with J gene TRBJ2-5, with 7 bases lining up with TRBD2. Germline CDR1 SGHRS, CDR2 YFSETQ. The V gene end was trimmed by 0 bases and the J gene end by 2 bases; junction bases not matched to a gene: 7. The CDR3 length is 16 residues. Here the CDR3 reads CASSLGGGPGQETQYF. CDR3 sequence (DNA): TGCGCCAGCAGCTTGGGGGGAGGGCCGGGGCAAGAGACCCAGTACTTC.

The rearrangement joins TRBV4-2 to TRBJ1-2, with D perhaps TRBD1 (6 bases). Trimming took 1 base from V and 2 from J, leaving 14 bases between them. The CDR3 is made up of 16 amino acids. The germline CDR1 and CDR2 sequences are LGHNA and YNFKEQ. The CDR3 DNA is TGTGCCAGCAGCCAAGTACAGGGTGGGGTCAACTATGGCTACACCTTC. It translates to CASSQVQGGVNYGYTF.

The chain uses TRBV9 and TRBJ1-3; D is perhaps TRBD1 (6 bases). V gave up 8 bases and J gave up 2 bases, with 14 bases separating them. The CDR3 has 14 residues. Germline V gene sequence: CDR1 SGDLS, CDR2 YYNGEE. The CDR3 region is CARKSTGPGNTIYF. The CDR3 DNA reads as TGTGCCAGAAAGAGCACAGGGCCTGGAAACACCATATATTTT.

The chain has TRBV18 and TRBJ2-1; TRBD2 agrees at 7 bases. CDR3 size: 15 residues. V dropped 4 bases and J dropped 6; count of bases not matched to a gene: 9. Germline CDR1 is KGHSH and CDR2 is LQKENI. The CDR3 DNA follows: TGTGCCAGCTCACGGGACCCAGCGGGAAGCAATGAGCAGTTCTTC. It is translated as CASSRDPAGSNEQFF.

The V and J genes are TRBV4-2 and TRBJ2-1; the match to TRBD2 covers 7 bases. The V segment lost 0 bases and the J segment 3 bases; nucleotides outside the gene matches: 5. CDR1 and CDR2 from the germline V gene are LGHNA and YNFKEQ. The CDR3 is 16 residues long. This chain's CDR3 is CASSQDSGRDYNEQFF. The DNA of the CDR3 is TGTGCCAGCAGCCAAGATAGTGGGAGGGACTACAATGAGCAGTTCTTC.

J is TRBJ2-7 and V is TRBV15; D ambiguous. V gave up 0 bases and J gave up 6 bases, with 18 bases separating them. The V gene's germline CDR1 is LNHNV and CDR2 YYDKDF (reference sequence). This CDR3 region has 16 residues. The CDR3, as DNA: TGTGCCACCAGCAGAGATGGCACTCCCGGCCCTCCCGAGCAGTACTTC. It translates to CATSRDGTPGPPEQYF.

V usage is TRBV9 and J usage is TRBJ2-7, with 15 bases lining up with TRBD2. With 4 bases clipped from V and 6 bases from J, the junction kept 8 bases outside the gene matches. The CDR3 length is 16 residues. Germline CDR1 and CDR2: SGDLS and YYNGEE. The DNA for the CDR3 is TGTGCCAGCAGCCCCCGGGGACTAGCGGGAGGAGGCGAGCAGTACTTC. Encoded protein: CASSPRGLAGGGEQYF.

This chain links TRBV15 with TRBJ1-4; maybe TRBD1 (5 bases). CDR1 is LNHNV, CDR2 YYDKDF, per germline (reference sequence). The CDR3 totals 13 residues. V was cut by 1 base and J by 8 bases, with 8 bases left in between. CDR3 loop: CATSRGGGEKLFF. For the CDR3, the DNA is TGTGCCACCAGCAGAGGGGGGGGAGAAAAACTGTTTTTT.

This clone turned up a few times. The rearrangement links TRBV6-5 to TRBJ2-4; 10 bases are a match to TRBD2. Germline trimming cut 1 base from V and 5 bases from J; bases unmatched to any gene: 5. Looked up from germline, CDR1 is MNHEY and CDR2 is SVGAGI. The CDR3 totals 16 residues. CDR3 protein: CASSYLASGSQNIQYF. The CDR3 coding sequence is TGTGCCAGCAGTTACTTGGCTAGCGGGAGCCAAAACATTCAGTACTTC.

CDR3 nucleotides: TGTGCCACCAGCAGAGATCATAGTCAGCCCCAGCATTTT. The encoded protein is CATSRDHSQPQHF. V is TRBV15 and J is TRBJ1-5; D is unclear. The CDR3 loop spans 13 amino acids. The germline gives CDR1 LNHNV, CDR2 YYDKDF (reference sequence). Trimming took off 0 bases at V and 6 bases at J, with 6 bases between the two ends.

The V and J genes are TRBV5-1 and TRBJ2-7, with D maybe TRBD1 (6 bases). The V gene lost 0 bases and the J gene lost 2 bases, with 15 bases spanning the gap. There are 16 residues in the CDR3. Per the germline V gene, CDR1 is SGHRS and CDR2 is YFSETQ. The CDR3, as DNA: TGCGCCAGCAGCTTGGCTGGAGGAAGGGGGACCTACGAGCAGTACTTC. It specifies CASSLAGGRGTYEQYF.

This chain uses TRBV2 with TRBJ1-2; TRBD1 aligns across 9 bases. Unmatched junction bases numbered 3, after V lost 5 bases and J lost 5 bases. This CDR3 spans 13 amino acids. From germline, CDR1 is SNHLY and CDR2 FYNNEI. CDR3 bases: TGTGCCAGCAGTATGGACAGGGGATATGGCTACACCTTC. It codes for CASSMDRGYGYTF.

In this sample, this clone turned up a few times. The chain couples TRBV19 to TRBJ1-5; 10 positions agree with TRBD1. The germline V gene encodes CDR1 LNHDA and CDR2 SQIVND (reference sequence). This CDR3 has 18 residues. V shed 6 bases and J 0 bases; nucleotides not matched to a gene: 11. Here the CDR3 DNA reads TGTGCCAGTAGGAGCCGGGACAGGGGACGAAATAGCAATCAGCCCCAGCATTTT. It specifies CASRSRDRGRNSNQPQHF. Using reference TRBV19 and TRBJ1-5 for the parts outside the CDR3, the full variable domain is DGGITQSPKYLFRKEGQNVTLSCEQNLNHDAMYWYRQDPGQGLRLIYYSQIVNDFQKGDIAEGYSVSREKKESFPLTVTSAQKNPTAFYLCASRSRDRGRNSNQPQHFGDGTRLSIL.

In this sample, this clone turned up once. The rearrangement joins TRBV10-3 to TRBJ2-7; 8 bases map to TRBD1. In germline, CDR1 is ENHRY, CDR2 SYGVKD. Trimming at V came to 7 bases and at J to 9 bases, leaving 14 bases not matched to a gene. The CDR3 consists of 14 residues. The DNA for the CDR3 is TGTGCCATCACGAGACAGGGGCACGCCGAGCGGCAGTACTTC. This translates into CAITRQGHAERQYF.

This clone showed up just a few times. The J gene is TRBJ2-2, the V gene TRBV10-2; perhaps TRBD2 as D (6 bases). V lost 3 bases and J 6 bases, leaving 8 bases between the germline ends. Germline loops: CDR1 WSHSY, CDR2 SAAADI. CDR3 size: 13 residues. CDR3: CASSESGAGELFF. The CDR3 coding sequence is TGCGCCAGCAGTGAATCGGGGGCCGGGGAGCTGTTTTTT.

The chain recombines TRBV28 with TRBJ2-5, with D tentatively TRBD2 (5 bases). CDR1 and CDR2 from the germline V gene are MDHEN and SYDVKM. V shed 2 bases and J shed 3 bases, with 7 bases lying between them. The CDR3 sequence is 13 residues long. CDR3 region: CASSLDGKETQYF. The CDR3 region has the DNA TGTGCCAGCAGTTTAGACGGGAAAGAGACCCAGTACTTC. The entire variable domain, with the rest obtained from reference TRBV28 and TRBJ2-5, is as follows: DVKVTQSSRYLVKRTGEKVFLECVQDMDHENMFWYRQDPGLGLRLIYFSYDVKMKEKGDIPEGYSVSREKKERFSLILESASTNQTSMYLCASSLDGKETQYFGPGTRLLVL.